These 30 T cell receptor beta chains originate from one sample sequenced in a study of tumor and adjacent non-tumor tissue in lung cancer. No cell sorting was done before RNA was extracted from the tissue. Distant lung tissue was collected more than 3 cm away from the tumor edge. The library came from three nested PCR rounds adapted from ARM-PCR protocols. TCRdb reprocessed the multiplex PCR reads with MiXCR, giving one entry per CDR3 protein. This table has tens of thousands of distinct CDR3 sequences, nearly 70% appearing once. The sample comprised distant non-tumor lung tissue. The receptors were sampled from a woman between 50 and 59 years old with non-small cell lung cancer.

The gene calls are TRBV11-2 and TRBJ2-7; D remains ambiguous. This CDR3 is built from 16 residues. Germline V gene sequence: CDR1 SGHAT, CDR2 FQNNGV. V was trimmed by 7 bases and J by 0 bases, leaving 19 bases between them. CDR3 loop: CASIPLAGGSSYEQYF. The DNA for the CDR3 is TGTGCCAGCATCCCACTTGCTGGTGGAAGCTCCTACGAGCAGTACTTC.

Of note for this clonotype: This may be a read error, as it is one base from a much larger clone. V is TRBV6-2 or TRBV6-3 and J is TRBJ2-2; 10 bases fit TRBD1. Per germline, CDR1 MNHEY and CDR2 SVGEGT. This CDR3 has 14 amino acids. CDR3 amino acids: CTSSRQGATGELFF. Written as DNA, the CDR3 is TGTACCAGCAGCCGACAGGGGGCAACCGGGGAGCTGTTTTTT.

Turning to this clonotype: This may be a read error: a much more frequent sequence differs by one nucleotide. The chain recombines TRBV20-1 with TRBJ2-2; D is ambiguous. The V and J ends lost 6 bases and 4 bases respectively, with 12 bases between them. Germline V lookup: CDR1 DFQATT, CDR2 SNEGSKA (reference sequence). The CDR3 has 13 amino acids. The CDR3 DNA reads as TGCAGTGCCTCCCCCGTGGGCACCGGGGAGCTGTTTTTT. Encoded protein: CSASPVGTGELFF.

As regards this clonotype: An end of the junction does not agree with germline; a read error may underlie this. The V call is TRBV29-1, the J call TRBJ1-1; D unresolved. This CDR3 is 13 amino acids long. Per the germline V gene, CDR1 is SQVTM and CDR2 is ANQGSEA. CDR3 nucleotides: TGCAGCGTTAATCTCTCCGGGCTCCCTGAGGCTTTCTTT. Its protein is CSVNLSGLPEAFF.

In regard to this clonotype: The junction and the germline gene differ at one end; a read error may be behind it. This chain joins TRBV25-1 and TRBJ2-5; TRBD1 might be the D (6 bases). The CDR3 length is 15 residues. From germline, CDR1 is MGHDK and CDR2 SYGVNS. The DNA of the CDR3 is TGTGCCTGCAGTGAATATGGGGGCGCGGTAGAGACCCAGTACTTC. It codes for CACSEYGGAVETQYF.

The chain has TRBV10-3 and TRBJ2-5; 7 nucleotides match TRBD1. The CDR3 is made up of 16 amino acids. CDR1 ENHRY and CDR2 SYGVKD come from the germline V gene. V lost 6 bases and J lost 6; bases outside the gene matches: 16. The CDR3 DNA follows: TGTGCCATCAGCAACTGTAGGGGGCAATGGCGGCAGACCCAGTACTTC. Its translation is CAISNCRGQWRQTQYF.

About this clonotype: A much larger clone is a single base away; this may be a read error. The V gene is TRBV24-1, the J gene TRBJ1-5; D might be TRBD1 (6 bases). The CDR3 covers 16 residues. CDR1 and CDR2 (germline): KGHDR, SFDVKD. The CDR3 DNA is TGTGCCACCAGTGAAGGGGGTATCCATAGCATTCAGCCCCAGCATTTT. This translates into CATSEGGIHSIQPQHF.

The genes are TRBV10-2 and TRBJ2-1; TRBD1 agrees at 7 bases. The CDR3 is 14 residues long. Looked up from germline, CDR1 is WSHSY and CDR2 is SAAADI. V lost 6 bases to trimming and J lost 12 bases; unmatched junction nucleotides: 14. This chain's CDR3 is CASRPSGTAKVQFF. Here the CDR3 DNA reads TGCGCCAGCAGACCCTCCGGGACAGCGAAAGTGCAGTTCTTC.

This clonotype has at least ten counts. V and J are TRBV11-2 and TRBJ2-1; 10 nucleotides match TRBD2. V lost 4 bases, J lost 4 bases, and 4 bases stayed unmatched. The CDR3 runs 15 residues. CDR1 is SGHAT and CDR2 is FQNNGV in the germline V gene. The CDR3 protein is CASSSSGRGYNEQFF. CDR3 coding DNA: TGTGCCAGCAGCTCTAGCGGGAGAGGGTACAATGAGCAGTTCTTC. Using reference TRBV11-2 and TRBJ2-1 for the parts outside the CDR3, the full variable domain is EAGVAQSPRYKIIEKRQSVAFWCNPISGHATLYWYQQILGQGPKLLIQFQNNGVVDDSQLPKDRFSAERLKGVDSTLKIQPAKLEDSAVYLCASSSSGRGYNEQFFGPGTRLTVL.

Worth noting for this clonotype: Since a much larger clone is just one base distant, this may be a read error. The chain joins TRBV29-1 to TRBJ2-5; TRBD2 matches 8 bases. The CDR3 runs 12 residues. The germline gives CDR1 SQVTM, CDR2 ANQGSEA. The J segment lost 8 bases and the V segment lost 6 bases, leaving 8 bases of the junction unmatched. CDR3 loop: CSVRGEDGTQYF. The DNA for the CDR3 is TGCAGCGTGCGGGGGGAGGACGGAACCCAGTACTTC.

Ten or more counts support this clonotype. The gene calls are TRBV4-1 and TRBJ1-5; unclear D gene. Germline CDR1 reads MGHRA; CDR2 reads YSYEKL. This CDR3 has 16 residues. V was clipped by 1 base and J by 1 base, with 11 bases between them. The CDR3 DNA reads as TGCGCCAGCAGCCAAGCCCCGGACGTCAGCAATCAGCCCCAGCATTTT. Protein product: CASSQAPDVSNQPQHF.

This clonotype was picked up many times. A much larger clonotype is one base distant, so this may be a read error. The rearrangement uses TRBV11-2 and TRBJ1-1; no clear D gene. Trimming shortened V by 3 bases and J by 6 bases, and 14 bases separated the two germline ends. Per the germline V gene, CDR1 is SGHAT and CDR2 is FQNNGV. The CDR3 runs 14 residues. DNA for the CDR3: TGTGCCAGCAGCTTCGGAAGTAAGGGCGCTGAAGCTTTCTTT. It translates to CASSFGSKGAEAFF. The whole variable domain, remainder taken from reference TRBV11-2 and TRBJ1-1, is EAGVAQSPRYKIIEKRQSVAFWCNPISGHATLYWYQQILGQGPKLLIQFQNNGVVDDSQLPKDRFSAERLKGVDSTLKIQPAKLEDSAVYLCASSFGSKGAEAFFGQGTRLTVV.

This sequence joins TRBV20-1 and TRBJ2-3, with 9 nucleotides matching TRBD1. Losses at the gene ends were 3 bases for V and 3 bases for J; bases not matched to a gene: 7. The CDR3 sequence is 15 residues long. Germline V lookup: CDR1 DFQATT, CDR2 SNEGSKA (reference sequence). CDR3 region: CSASGTGSFTDTQYF. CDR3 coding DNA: TGCAGTGCTAGCGGGACAGGGAGTTTTACAGATACGCAGTATTTT.

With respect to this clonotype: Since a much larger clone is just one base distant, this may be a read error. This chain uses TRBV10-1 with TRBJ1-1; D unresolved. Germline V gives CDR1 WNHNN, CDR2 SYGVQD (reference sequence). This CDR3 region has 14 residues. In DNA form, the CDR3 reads TGCGTCAGCAGCCCCGGCCTCCCGGGCACTGAAGCTTTCTTT. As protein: CVSSPGLPGTEAFF.

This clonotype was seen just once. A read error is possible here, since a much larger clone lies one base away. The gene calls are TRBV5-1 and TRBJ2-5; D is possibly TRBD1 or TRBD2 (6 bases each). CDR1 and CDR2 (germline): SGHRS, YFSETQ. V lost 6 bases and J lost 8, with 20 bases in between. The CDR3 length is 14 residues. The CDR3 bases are TGCGCCAGCACTCGGGACGGGGGCGTCGATACCCAGTACTTC. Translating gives CASTRDGGVDTQYF.

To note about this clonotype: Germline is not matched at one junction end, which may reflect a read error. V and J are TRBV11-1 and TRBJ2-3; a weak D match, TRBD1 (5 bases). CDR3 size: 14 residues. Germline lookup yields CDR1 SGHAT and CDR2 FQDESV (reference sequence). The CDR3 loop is CASSLATGTDTQCF. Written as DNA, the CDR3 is TGTGCCAGTAGCTTAGCTACAGGCACAGATACGCAGTGTTTT.

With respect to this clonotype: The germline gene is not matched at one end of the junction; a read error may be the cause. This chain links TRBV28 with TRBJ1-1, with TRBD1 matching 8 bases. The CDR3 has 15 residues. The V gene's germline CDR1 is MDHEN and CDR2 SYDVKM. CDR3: CACSIIRDRRIRAFF. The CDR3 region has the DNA TGTGCCTGCAGTATAATCCGGGACAGGCGCATCAGGGCTTTCTTT. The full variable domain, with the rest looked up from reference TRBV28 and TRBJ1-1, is DVKVTQSSRYLVKRTGEKVFLECVQDMDHENMFWYRQDPGLGLRLIYFSYDVKMKEKGDIPEGYSVSREKKERFSLILESASTNQTSMYLCACSIIRDRRIRAFFGQGTRLTVV.

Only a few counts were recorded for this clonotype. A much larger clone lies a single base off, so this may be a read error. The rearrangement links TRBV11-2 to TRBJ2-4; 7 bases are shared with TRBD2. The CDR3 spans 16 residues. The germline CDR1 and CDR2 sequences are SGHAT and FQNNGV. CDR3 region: CTSSLFGGGPGNIQYF. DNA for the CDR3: TGTACCAGCAGCCTATTTGGGGGAGGGCCAGGAAACATTCAGTACTTC.

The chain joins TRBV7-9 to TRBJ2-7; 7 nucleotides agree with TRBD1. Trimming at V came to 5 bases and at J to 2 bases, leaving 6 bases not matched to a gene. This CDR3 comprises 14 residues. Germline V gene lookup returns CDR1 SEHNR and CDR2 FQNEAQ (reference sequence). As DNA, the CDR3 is TGTGCCAGCAGCACGGACAGGACGGCCTACGAGCAGTACTTC. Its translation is CASSTDRTAYEQYF.

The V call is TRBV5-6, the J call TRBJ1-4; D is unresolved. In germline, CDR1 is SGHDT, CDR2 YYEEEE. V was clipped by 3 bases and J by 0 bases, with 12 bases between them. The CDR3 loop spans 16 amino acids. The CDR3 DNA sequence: TGTGCCAGCAGCTCTCTTCACAGTGCAACTAATGAAAAACTGTTTTTT. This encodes CASSSLHSATNEKLFF.

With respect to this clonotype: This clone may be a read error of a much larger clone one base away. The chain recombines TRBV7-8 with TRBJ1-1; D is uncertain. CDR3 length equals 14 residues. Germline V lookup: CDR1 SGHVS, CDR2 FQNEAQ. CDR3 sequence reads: CASSLMESNTEVFF. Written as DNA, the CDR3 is TGTGCCAGCAGCTTAATGGAATCGAACACTGAAGTTTTCTTT.

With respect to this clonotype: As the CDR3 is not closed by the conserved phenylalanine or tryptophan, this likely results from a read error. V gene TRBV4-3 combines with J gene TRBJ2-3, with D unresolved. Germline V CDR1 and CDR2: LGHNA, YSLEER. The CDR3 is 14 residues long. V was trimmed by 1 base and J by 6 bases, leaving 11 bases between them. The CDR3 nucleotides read TGCGCCAGCAGCCAAGGGGCCCCAATGGATACGCAGTATTTG. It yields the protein CASSQGAPMDTQYL.

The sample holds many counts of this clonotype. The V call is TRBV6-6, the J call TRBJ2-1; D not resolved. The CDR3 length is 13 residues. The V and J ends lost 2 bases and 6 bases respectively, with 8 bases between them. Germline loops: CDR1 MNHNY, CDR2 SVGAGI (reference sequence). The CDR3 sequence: CASSYLLSNEQFF. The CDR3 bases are TGTGCCAGCAGTTACCTCCTTAGCAATGAGCAGTTCTTC.

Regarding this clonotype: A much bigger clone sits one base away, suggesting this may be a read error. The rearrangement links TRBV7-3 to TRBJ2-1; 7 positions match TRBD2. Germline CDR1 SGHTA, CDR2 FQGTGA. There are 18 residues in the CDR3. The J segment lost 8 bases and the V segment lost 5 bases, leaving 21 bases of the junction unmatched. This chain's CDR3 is CASSRTSAGTNLYYEQFF. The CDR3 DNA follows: TGTGCCAGCAGCCGAACTAGCGCCGGGACTAACCTTTACTATGAGCAGTTCTTC.

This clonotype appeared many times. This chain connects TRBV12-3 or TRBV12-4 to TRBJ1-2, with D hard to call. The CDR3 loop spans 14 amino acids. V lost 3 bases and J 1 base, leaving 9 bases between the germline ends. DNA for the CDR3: TGTGCCAGCAGTTTTAATGGGGTTAACTATGGCTACACCTTC. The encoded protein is CASSFNGVNYGYTF.

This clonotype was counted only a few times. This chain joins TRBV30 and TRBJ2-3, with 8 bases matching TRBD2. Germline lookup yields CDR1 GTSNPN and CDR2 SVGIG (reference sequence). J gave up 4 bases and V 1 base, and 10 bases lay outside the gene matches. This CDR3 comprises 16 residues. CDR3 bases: TGTGCCTGGAGTGGAACTAGCGGTGGCGGGGCAGATACGCAGTATTTT. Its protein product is CAWSGTSGGGADTQYF.

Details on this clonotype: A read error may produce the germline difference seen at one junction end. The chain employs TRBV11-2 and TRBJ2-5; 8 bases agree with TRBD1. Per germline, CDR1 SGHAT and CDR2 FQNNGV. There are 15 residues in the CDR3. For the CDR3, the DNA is TGTGCCAGCAGCTTAATGCAACAGGGGGGAGAGGCCCAGTATTTC. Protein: CASSLMQQGGEAQYF.

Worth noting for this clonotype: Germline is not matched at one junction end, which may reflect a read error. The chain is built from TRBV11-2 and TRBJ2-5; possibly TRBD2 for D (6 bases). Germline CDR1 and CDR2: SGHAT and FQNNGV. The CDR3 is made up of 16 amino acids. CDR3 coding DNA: TGTGCCATCAGCTTCGAGCCCGCGGCGGGGACGGAGACCCAGTACTTC. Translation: CAISFEPAAGTETQYF.

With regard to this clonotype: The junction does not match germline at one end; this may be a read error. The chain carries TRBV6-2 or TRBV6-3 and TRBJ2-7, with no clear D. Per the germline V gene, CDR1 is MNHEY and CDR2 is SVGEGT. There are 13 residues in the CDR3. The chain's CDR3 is CASTGDTYYEQYF. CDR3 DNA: TGTGCCAGCACAGGAGACACCTACTACGAACAGTACTTC.

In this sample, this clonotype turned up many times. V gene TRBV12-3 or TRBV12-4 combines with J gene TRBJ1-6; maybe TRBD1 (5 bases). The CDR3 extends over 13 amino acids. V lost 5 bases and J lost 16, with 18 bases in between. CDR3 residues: CASSQSGISRLHF. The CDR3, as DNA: TGTGCCAGCAGTCAATCAGGGATCTCCCGTCTCCACTTT.